These T cell receptor beta chains were read from a single sample in a study of cytomegalovirus exposure and HLA in healthy donors. Generated by immunoSEQ multiplex PCR, the TCRdb table keeps only in-frame clones and is missing some. The profile shows 90,000 or so clones, about four fifths of them singletons. The sample consisted of PBMCs. These receptors came from a man between 60 and 75 years old in good health and CMV-seronegative. Both conserved end residues are part of each CDR3. The order of the fields is J gene, V gene, clone size, D gene, CDR3 DNA, CDR3 protein. D genes are given only for firm matches. Clone size, where shown, is once, few, many, or a class for clones that have expanded.

TRBJ2-5	TRBV9	-	-	TGTGCCAGCAGCACAACCCCGGAGACCCAGTACTTC	CASSTTPETQYF
TRBJ2-7	TRBV5-1	-	-	TGCGCCAGCAGCTTGAACAGCTACGAGCAGTACTTC	CASSLNSYEQYF
TRBJ2-7	TRBV2	-	-	TGTGCCAGCACAGGTCAGAAAAGCTTATACGAGCAGTACTTC	CASTGQKSLYEQYF
TRBJ2-1	TRBV5-1	-	TRBD2	TGCGCCAGCAGCTTGGCAGCGGGGGGGGGAAATGAGCAGTTCTTC	CASSLAAGGGNEQFF
TRBJ2-5	TRBV2	once	TRBD2	TGTGCCAGCAGTGCGGGCGGGGGGGCCGGGGAGACCCAGTACTTC	CASSAGGGAGETQYF
TRBJ2-4	TRBV5-6	few	-	TGTGCCAGCAGCCAACGGGACATTCAGTACTTC	CASSQRDIQYF
TRBJ2-6	TRBV30	-	-	TGTGCCTGGAGTGAGGGGGTTGGGGCCAACGTCCTGACTTTC	CAWSEGVGANVLTF
TRBJ1-1	TRBV7-3	few	TRBD1	TGTGCCAGCAGCTTAATCTCCGGGACAGGGGGCACTGAAGCTTTCTTT	CASSLISGTGGTEAFF
TRBJ2-1	TRBV6-1	-	TRBD1	TGTGCCAGCAGTGAAGCACCAGGACAGGGGATGAATGAGCAGTTCTTC	CASSEAPGQGMNEQFF
TRBJ2-4	TRBV6-6	few	-	TGTGCCAGCGGGCGACTAGTTCAGTACTTC	CASGRLVQYF
TRBJ1-2	TRBV7-9	-	-	TGTGCCAGCAGCCCGCCCACAGGGCGTCGGGCAGGAGGCTACACCTTC	CASSPPTGRRAGGYTF
TRBJ1-5	TRBV7-9	-	TRBD1	TGTGCCAGCAGCTCGACAGGGGGTTCGAGCAATCAGCCCCAGCATTTT	CASSSTGGSSNQPQHF
TRBJ2-1	TRBV9	-	TRBD2	TGTGCCAGCACCCGCAGCGGGGGGACCTACAATGAGCAGTTCTTC	CASTRSGGTYNEQFF
TRBJ1-2	TRBV30	-	-	TGTGCCTGGCCGGGGGGCCCGGACTATGGCTACACCTTC	CAWPGGPDYGYTF
TRBJ1-1	TRBV4-1	-	-	TGCGCCAGCAGCCACCTCTGGGAGGGGGTCACTGAAGCTTTCTTT	CASSHLWEGVTEAFF
TRBJ2-7	TRBV27	-	-	TGTGCCAGCAGTTTATTCTTCAGGGCGGCCGAGCAGTACTTC	CASSLFFRAAEQYF
TRBJ2-5	TRBV2	once	TRBD1	TGTGCCAGCAGCCGCGGACAGGTGGGGACCCAGTACTTC	CASSRGQVGTQYF
TRBJ1-5	TRBV6-5	-	-	TGTGCCAGCAGCCCAACGGGGGGCAATCAGCCCCAGCATTTT	CASSPTGGNQPQHF
TRBJ1-1	TRBV25-1	-	TRBD1	TGTGCCAGCAGTGAATCTGACAGGGGGGAAGCTTTCTTT	CASSESDRGEAFF
TRBJ2-6	TRBV7-3	-	-	TGTGCCAGCAGCTTGAGTCGTCCTGGGGCCAACGTCCTGACTTTC	CASSLSRPGANVLTF
TRBJ2-3	TRBV18	-	-	TGTGCCAGCTCACCACGGGCAGGCACAGATACGCAGTATTTT	CASSPRAGTDTQYF
TRBJ2-5	TRBV2	-	-	TGTGCCAGCAGTGATCGGTGGGGGCGATCCCAAGAGACCCAGTACTTC	CASSDRWGRSQETQYF
TRBJ1-6	TRBV4-1	-	-	TGCGCCAGCAGCCCGGCCCGGGACATGAGTGATTCACCCCTCCACTTT	CASSPARDMSDSPLHF
TRBJ1-1	TRBV6-1	once	-	TGTGCCAGCAGTGAAGCGATGAGGGGCCGAACGGGGGACACTGAAGCTTTCTTT	CASSEAMRGRTGDTEAFF
TRBJ1-2	TRBV7-9	medium-sized	-	TGTGCCAGCATGCCGGGTGGGGCAGGATCTGGCTACACCTTC	CASMPGGAGSGYTF
TRBJ2-3	TRBV6-4	-	-	TGTGCCAGCAGTGACTCGACTACAGATACGCAGTATTTT	CASSDSTTDTQYF
TRBJ2-3	TRBV4-1	-	TRBD1	TGCGCCAGCAGCGGCCGACAGGGGGGCGAGGATACGCAGTATTTT	CASSGRQGGEDTQYF
TRBJ1-1	TRBV2	few	-	TGTGCCAGCAGGGGGTCGGGGGCTTTCTTT	CASRGSGAFF
TRBJ2-1	TRBV5-1	-	TRBD1	TGCGCCAGCAGCGTAACGACAGGGAGCTCCTACAATGAGCAGTTCTTC	CASSVTTGSSYNEQFF
TRBJ2-7	TRBV5-1	-	TRBD2	TGCGCCAGCTGCCGGACTAGCGGGGGCTACGAGCAGTACTTC	CASCRTSGGYEQYF
TRBJ1-3	TRBV19	-	-	TGTGCCAGTAGTTCACAGTCTGGAAACACCATATATTTT	CASSSQSGNTIYF
TRBJ1-2	TRBV29-1	once	-	TGCAGCGTTGATCATAGGGGAAACTATGGCTACACCTTC	CSVDHRGNYGYTF
TRBJ2-1	TRBV14	once	TRBD1	TGTGCCAGCAGCCGCCTCGGGACAGGAACCTACAATGAGCAGTTCTTC	CASSRLGTGTYNEQFF
TRBJ1-1	TRBV10-3	-	-	TGTGCCATCACCCAGGAGGGTTTTAATCCTGAAGCTTTCTTT	CAITQEGFNPEAFF
TRBJ2-6	TRBV18	-	-	TGTGCCAGCTCACCCGAGAGGTCTGGGGCCAACGTCCTGACTTTC	CASSPERSGANVLTF